This T cell receptor (beta chain) is from a study of CD8 T cells in Susac syndrome. The authors negatively isolated CD8+ and CD4+ T cells and FACS-enriched TEMRA cells. Reverse transcription of roughly 0.45 to 1 ug RNA used random hexamers. Multiplex immunoSEQ PCR targeted 54 Vbeta and 13 Jbeta TCR beta segments. Using its own MiXCR run on the immunoSEQ multiplex PCR reads, TCRdb lists one record per CDR3 protein. The profile covers 150,000 to 250,000 distinct CDR3 sequences, with about 95% appearing a single time and 0.093% taken by the ten largest. Looked up from germline, CDR1 is DFQATT and CDR2 is SNEGSKA (reference sequence). The CDR3 is 14 amino acids. The ends lost 5 bases at V and 7 bases at J; junction bases unmatched: 8.

This TCR derives from a human donor with multiple sclerosis. The sequenced material came from CD4+ T cells from PBMCs. The chain links TRBV20-1 to TRBJ2-5; TRBD2 matches at 12 bases. The CDR3 spells CSAFLAGGPVTQYF. CDR3 bases: TGCAGTGCTTTCCTAGCGGGAGGGCCTGTGACCCAGTACTTC.